This T cell receptor (beta chain) was sequenced for a study of tumor and adjacent non-tumor tissue in lung cancer. CDR1 MNHNS and CDR2 SASEGT come from the germline V gene. V was clipped by 8 bases and J by 5 bases; unmatched bases: 8. This CDR3 spans 14 amino acids. TCRbeta libraries were built with three rounds of nested PCR, modified from ARM-PCR. From the multiplex PCR reads, TCRdb called clonotypes with MiXCR, one entry per CDR3 protein. The sample has around 210,000 distinct CDR3 sequences, 71% seen once. RNA was extracted from bulk tissue without any cell sorting. The chain has TRBV6-1 and TRBJ2-2; 7 nucleotides agree with TRBD2. This clonotype was sampled from a man aged 55 to 70 with non-small cell lung cancer. Specimen: lung tumor tissue. The CDR3 DNA reads TGTGCCAGCCTCACGCGGGGAGGGACCGGGGAGCTGTTTTTT. Its protein product is CASLTRGGTGELFF.